A selection of T cell receptor beta chains follows, all from one sample in a study of T cell changes during pregnancy in multiple sclerosis. Profiled with immunoSEQ multiplex PCR; TCRdb holds only in-frame clones, not every one. The profile shows around 71,000 clones, more than 80% of them singletons. The input for sequencing was peripheral blood, taken in the third trimester of pregnancy. Receptors originate from a female donor with multiple sclerosis, enrolled in a pregnancy study. Both conserved end residues are part of each CDR3. The order of the fields is J gene, clone size, V gene, CDR3 protein. The listing skips clone size in some rows; elsewhere it reads once, few, many or a size class.

TRBJ2-5 | . | TRBV10-1 | CASSEEVPVRAQYF
TRBJ2-1 | . | TRBV4-1 | CASSLRLAGDNEQFF
TRBJ2-6 | . | TRBV28 | CATTGAGANVLTF
TRBJ2-5 | once | TRBV5-6 | CASSFWTGRGETQYF
TRBJ2-1 | once | TRBV5-1 | CASSLSDNEQFF
TRBJ2-7 | many | TRBV30 | CAWSWGEEQYF
TRBJ1-1 | few | TRBV29-1 | CSGGTDTEAFF
TRBJ1-2 | . | TRBV7-9 | CASSLGGWSGYTF
TRBJ2-7 | . | TRBV2 | CASSRQGGLYEQYF
TRBJ2-1 | . | TRBV5-1 | CASSLGLAKAGEQFF
TRBJ2-5 | . | TRBV25-1 | CASSEGGRETQYF
TRBJ2-7 | . | TRBV5-1 | CASSPPGTSQLEQYF
TRBJ2-3 | . | TRBV18 | CASSPPGLNLETDTQYF
TRBJ2-5 | . | TRBV5-1 | CASSFSGTGRYQETQYF
TRBJ2-2 | . | TRBV19 | CASRGDRTNTGELFF
TRBJ2-5 | once | TRBV27 | CASSLKQGGTLQETQYF
TRBJ2-5 | . | TRBV6-5 | CATLGAGAGETQYF
TRBJ1-1 | . | TRBV27 | CASSLTEAFF
TRBJ2-7 | . | TRBV7-3 | CASSSTTGNEQYF
TRBJ2-7 | . | TRBV19 | CASSTDTRGYEQYF
TRBJ2-1 | . | TRBV4-1 | CASSQNPAGPAYNEQFF
TRBJ2-6 | . | TRBV5-1 | CASSPPSRSGANVLTF
TRBJ2-1 | . | TRBV19 | CASSADLSSYNEQFF
TRBJ1-5 | . | TRBV7-9 | CASSEAGTGNQPQHF
TRBJ2-5 | . | TRBV6-5 | CASSYSRDSLQETQYF
TRBJ2-5 | . | TRBV19 | CASSMTDQETQYF
TRBJ1-2 | . | TRBV30 | CAWSVQAANYGYTF
TRBJ2-3 | . | TRBV27 | CASSFDTSGISTDTQYF